The next 18 T cell receptor beta chains were all read from a single sample in a study of cytomegalovirus exposure and HLA in healthy donors. PCR employed 60 Vbeta and 13 Jbeta primers. Produced via immunoSEQ multiplex PCR; TCRdb's table is partial and in-frame only. The data contain roughly 130,000 clones, 70% to 80% of them singletons. The specimen sequenced was PBMCs. These receptor sequences come from a female donor in good health and CMV-seronegative.

The chain recombines TRBV28 with TRBJ1-2; D is undetermined. Deletions cut 4 bases from V and 8 bases from J, with 11 bases between. Germline-derived CDR1 and CDR2 are MDHEN and SYDVKM. The CDR3 contains 12 residues. CDR3 in DNA: TGTGCCAGCAGTTCGACCCCGAGGGGCTACACCTTC. As protein: CASSSTPRGYTF.

The rearrangement links TRBV29-1 to TRBJ2-1; D perhaps matches TRBD2 (6 bases). The CDR3 loop spans 12 amino acids. Trimming cost V 4 bases and J 4 bases, with 8 bases left between them. Germline CDR1 reads SQVTM; CDR2 reads ANQGSEA. The CDR3 spells CSVGLGYNEQFF. Written as DNA, the CDR3 is TGCAGCGTTGGACTAGGGTACAATGAGCAGTTCTTC.

This clone has just one count. V usage is TRBV10-3 and J usage is TRBJ2-1; 9 bases are a match to TRBD1. Losses at the gene ends were 6 bases for V and 1 base for J; bases not matched to a gene: 4. Germline V gene sequence: CDR1 ENHRY, CDR2 SYGVKD. The CDR3 runs to 15 residues. The CDR3 loop is CAISSGTGSYNEQFF. In nucleotides, the CDR3 is TGTGCCATCAGCTCAGGGACAGGGTCCTACAATGAGCAGTTCTTC.

The chain links TRBV7-9 to TRBJ1-4; TRBD1 is a possible D gene (6 bases). V lost 5 bases and J lost 4, with 11 bases in between. The CDR3 has 14 residues. Germline assignment: CDR1 SEHNR and CDR2 FQNEAQ (reference sequence). CDR3 coding DNA: TGTGCCAGCAGCCGCGGGGGCATTAATGAAAAACTGTTTTTT. It is translated as CASSRGGINEKLFF.

This sequence joins TRBV9 and TRBJ2-3, with a tentative D call TRBD1 (6 bases). This CDR3 spans 15 amino acids. Trimming took 4 bases from V and 3 from J, leaving 15 bases between them. Looked up from germline, CDR1 is SGDLS and CDR2 is YYNGEE. The CDR3 spells CASSSGVTGTDTQYF. The CDR3 nucleotides read TGTGCCAGCAGCTCAGGGGTGACAGGTACAGATACGCAGTATTTT.

The table lists this clone with a count of one. Additional DNA sequences in this sample encode the identical CDR3. The chain carries TRBV5-6 and TRBJ2-3, with D perhaps matching TRBD2 (6 bases). Germline V gives CDR1 SGHDT, CDR2 YYEEEE. The germline V and J ends were trimmed by 0 bases and 0 bases, with 8 bases remaining between them. The CDR3 has 15 residues. The CDR3: CASSLALASTDTQYF. The CDR3 DNA reads as TGTGCCAGCAGCTTGGCACTAGCAAGCACAGATACGCAGTATTTT.

J is TRBJ2-5 and V is TRBV11-3; TRBD1 might be the D (6 bases). Trimming removed 5 bases from V and 2 bases from J, with 12 bases in between. Germline V CDR1 and CDR2: SGHNT, YENEEA. This CDR3 contains 14 residues. The DNA for the CDR3 is TGTGCCAGCAGCCCCCGGGACATTCAAGAGACCCAGTACTTC. It is translated as CASSPRDIQETQYF.

The gene calls are TRBV4-3 and TRBJ2-7; 8 bases map to TRBD2. Trimming took 2 bases from V and 3 from J; bases not matched to a gene: 6. This CDR3 is built from 15 residues. CDR1 is LGHNA, CDR2 YSLEER, per germline. CDR3 region: CASSQLAGTVYEQYF. The CDR3 bases are TGCGCCAGCAGCCAATTAGCGGGAACGGTCTACGAGCAGTACTTC.

The chain carries TRBV28 and TRBJ2-7; D perhaps matches TRBD1 (6 bases). CDR1 MDHEN and CDR2 SYDVKM come from the germline V gene. V was shortened by 6 bases and J by 2 bases, with 20 bases between the two germline ends. CDR3 length: 16 amino acids. The CDR3 DNA reads as TGTGCCAGCAGCCACGCCCCCGGACAGCTAACCTACGAGCAGTACTTC. Its protein product is CASSHAPGQLTYEQYF.

The V call is TRBV9, the J call TRBJ1-2, with 8 nucleotides matching TRBD1. The CDR3 covers 11 residues. Germline V CDR1 and CDR2: SGDLS, YYNGEE. CDR3 nucleotides: TGTGTGTCAGGGGGCAAAGGAGGCTACACCTTC. This gives the protein CVSGGKGGYTF.

In this sample, this clone turned up once. This chain uses TRBV9 with TRBJ1-1, with D possibly TRBD1 on 6 matching bases. Germline CDR1 and CDR2: SGDLS and YYNGEE. Trimming took 6 bases from V and 1 from J, leaving 13 bases between them. This CDR3 has 14 amino acids. The CDR3 DNA reads TGTGCCAGCACCACCTCGGGACAGAACACTGAAGCTTTCTTT. Its protein is CASTTSGQNTEAFF.

The chain has TRBV6-6 and TRBJ1-5, with D unresolved. The CDR3 sequence is 12 residues long. Germline CDR1 reads MNHNY; CDR2 reads SVGAGI (reference sequence). V gave up 7 bases and J gave up 2 bases, with 6 bases separating them. The CDR3 DNA sequence: TGTGCCAGCACCCAGGGCAATCAGCCCCAGCATTTT. It encodes CASTQGNQPQHF.

The chain has TRBV7-9 and TRBJ2-1; perhaps TRBD2 as D (5 bases). Trimming took 2 bases from V and 9 from J, leaving 17 bases between them. CDR1 SEHNR and CDR2 FQNEAQ come from the germline V gene (reference sequence). The CDR3 runs 15 residues. CDR3: CASSLTRVNPTEQFF. CDR3 coding DNA: TGTGCCAGCAGCTTAACTAGAGTTAATCCTACTGAGCAGTTCTTC.

The CDR3, as DNA: TGCGCCAGCAGCCAAGGACAGCGCCGGTCCATGAACACTGAAGCTTTCTTT. Translated, it gives CASSQGQRRSMNTEAFF. The V call is TRBV5-1, the J call TRBJ1-1; possible D gene TRBD1, 6 bases. The CDR3 is 17 residues long. Germline V lookup: CDR1 SGHRS, CDR2 YFSETQ. V lost 4 bases to trimming and J lost 0 bases, with 19 bases between them.

This clone was detected once. The chain couples TRBV6-1 to TRBJ1-5; 8 bases are shared with TRBD1. The V gene's germline CDR1 is MNHNS and CDR2 SASEGT. V lost 4 bases, J lost 5 bases, and 4 bases stayed unmatched. The CDR3 runs 14 residues. The CDR3 sequence is CASSVSGGYQPQHF. In DNA form, the CDR3 reads TGTGCCAGCAGTGTTTCAGGGGGCTATCAGCCCCAGCATTTT.

The chain carries TRBV30 and TRBJ1-2; D gene uncertain. The V gene's germline CDR1 is GTSNPN and CDR2 SVGIG (reference sequence). The CDR3 contains 11 residues. Trimming removed 3 bases from V and 4 bases from J, with 6 bases in between. For the CDR3, the DNA is TGTGCCTGGAGCGAGGGCTATGGCTACACCTTC. It yields the protein CAWSEGYGYTF.

The gene calls are TRBV6-6 and TRBJ2-2; D is unresolved. Trimming removed 7 bases from V and 1 base from J, with 4 bases in between. The V gene's germline CDR1 is MNHNY and CDR2 SVGAGI (reference sequence). This CDR3 is built from 12 residues. CDR3 sequence: CASTWNTGELFF. CDR3 sequence (DNA): TGTGCCAGCACCTGGAACACCGGGGAGCTGTTTTTT.

The V call is TRBV30, the J call TRBJ2-4, with 12 bases fitting TRBD2. Germline V gene sequence: CDR1 GTSNPN, CDR2 SVGIG (reference sequence). The CDR3 sequence is 13 residues long. V shed 5 bases, J shed 10 bases, and the junction held 6 bases outside the gene matches. The CDR3 protein is CAWAPGLAGIQYF. In DNA, the CDR3 is TGTGCCTGGGCACCGGGACTAGCGGGTATTCAGTACTTC.